This T cell receptor (beta chain) emerged from a study of identical twins. Points from the study as a whole: Findings depended on cross-sectional statistics rather than tracking the same donors. Cord blood's abundant beta clonotypes had fewer insertions, unlike memory repertoires.

A note on this clonotype: Its antigen is still unknown.

The germline gives CDR1 LNHNV, CDR2 YYDKDF (reference sequence). Trimming shortened V by 1 base and J by 4 bases, and 7 bases separated the two germline ends. The CDR3 totals 13 residues. TCRdb re-called the 5' RACE reads with MiXCR, one entry per CDR3 protein. This table holds 430,000 or so distinct CDR3 sequences, 20% to 25% found once. These data were likewise used in another study, on T cells expressing NK-cell markers. That work adds: As a fraction of CD8+ T cells, dominant NKG2C+ clonotypes reached about 1.0-7.5% in six donors.

This sequence originates from a woman between 18 and 29 years old in good health. The sample consisted of CD4+ T cells sorted from blood. The chain is built from TRBV15 and TRBJ1-2; D call uncertain. In DNA form, the CDR3 reads TGTGCCACCAGCAGAGTGGAAGCCTATGGCTACACCTTC. Protein product: CATSRVEAYGYTF.